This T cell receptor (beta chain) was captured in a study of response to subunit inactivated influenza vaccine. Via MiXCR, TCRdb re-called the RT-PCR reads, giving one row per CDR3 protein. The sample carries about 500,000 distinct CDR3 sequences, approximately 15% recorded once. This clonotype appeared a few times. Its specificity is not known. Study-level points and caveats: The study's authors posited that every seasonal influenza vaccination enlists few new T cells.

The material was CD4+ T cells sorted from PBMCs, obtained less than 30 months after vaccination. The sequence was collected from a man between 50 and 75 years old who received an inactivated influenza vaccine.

The CDR3 protein is CASSQDQRAEAFF. CDR3 bases: TGTGCCAGCAGCCAAGATCAACGGGCTGAAGCTTTCTTT. This chain connects TRBV3-1 to TRBJ1-1, with D unclear. Germline CDR1 is LGHDT and CDR2 is YNNKEL (reference sequence). V was clipped by 0 bases and J by 6 bases, with 8 bases between them. This CDR3 region has 13 residues.